The 27 T cell receptor beta chains below come from one sample, sequenced in a study of shared clonotypes between healthy human individuals. Profiled with immunoSEQ multiplex PCR; TCRdb holds only in-frame clones, not every one. Among about 1 million clones listed, roughly 75% were seen once. Specimen: memory CD4+ T cells sorted from blood. Subset here: CD45RA-negative fraction. Receptor source: a man aged 18-30 years in good health.

V gene TRBV11-3 combines with J gene TRBJ1-5, with D possibly TRBD1 on 5 matching bases. Germline V lookup: CDR1 SGHNT, CDR2 YENEEA. The V end was cut by 10 bases, the J end by 4 bases, with 17 bases between. The CDR3 has 14 residues. The chain's CDR3 is CANLSGANNQPQHF. The CDR3 coding sequence is TGTGCCAACCTAAGCGGGGCAAATAATCAGCCCCAGCATTTT.

The chain links TRBV27 to TRBJ2-1; 10 bases agree with TRBD1. The germline V gene encodes CDR1 MNHEY and CDR2 SMNVEV (reference sequence). With V trimmed by 2 bases and J by 9 bases, 7 bases remained unmatched. The CDR3 runs to 15 residues. The DNA for the CDR3 is TGTGCCAGCAGTTTAACGAACAGACAGGGGGCTGAGCAGTTCTTC. Its translation: CASSLTNRQGAEQFF.

The CDR3 DNA is TGTGCCAGCAGTTTTATTCTCGGGGGGTGGGACTATGGCTACACCTTC. This sequence encodes CASSFILGGWDYGYTF. V gene TRBV28 combines with J gene TRBJ1-2; D is perhaps TRBD1 (5 bases). V was clipped by 3 bases and J by 3 bases, with 17 bases between them. CDR3 length: 16 amino acids. Germline-derived CDR1 and CDR2 are MDHEN and SYDVKM.

This clone was detected only a few times. V usage is TRBV9 and J usage is TRBJ2-7; 9 positions agree with TRBD2. CDR1 SGDLS and CDR2 YYNGEE come from the germline V gene. The CDR3 has 15 residues. V lost 4 bases to trimming and J lost 5 bases; unmatched junction nucleotides: 10. The CDR3 nucleotides are TGTGCCAGCAGCCCCAGCGGGGGGAGTTCTCACGAGCAGTACTTC. Its protein product is CASSPSGGSSHEQYF.

This clone was counted only a few times. The chain links TRBV4-3 to TRBJ2-7, with 8 nucleotides matching TRBD1. The CDR3 consists of 17 residues. V dropped 4 bases and J dropped 5; count of bases not matched to a gene: 16. CDR1 LGHNA and CDR2 YSLEER come from the germline V gene. CDR3 coding DNA: TGCGCCAGCAGCCGACGCTGGGGACAGGACGCTCTAGACGAGCAGTACTTC. It specifies CASSRRWGQDALDEQYF.

CDR3 DNA sequence: TGTGCCAGCAGTTGGGGGGCCGGACACAAAGAGACCCAGTACTTC. Protein product: CASSWGAGHKETQYF. The V and J genes are TRBV5-6 and TRBJ2-5; possibly TRBD1 or TRBD2 for D (6 bases each). Trimming removed 5 bases at V and 3 bases at J, with 17 bases between. Germline CDR1 is SGHDT and CDR2 is YYEEEE. The CDR3 runs 15 residues.

The chain carries TRBV4-1 and TRBJ2-5; no definite D call. The V gene lost 0 bases and the J gene lost 1 base, with 6 bases spanning the gap. Germline V lookup: CDR1 MGHRA, CDR2 YSYEKL. CDR3 length: 14 residues. The CDR3 loop reads CASSQDFTQETQYF. In nucleotides, the CDR3 is TGCGCCAGCAGCCAAGATTTCACCCAAGAGACCCAGTACTTC.

Note on this clone: This specimen includes other DNA sequences encoding the same CDR3. The CDR3 loop is CASSLGQGNYEQYF. The CDR3 nucleotides are TGTGCCAGCAGCTTAGGACAGGGAAACTACGAGCAGTACTTC. V gene TRBV7-9 combines with J gene TRBJ2-7; 7 bases map to TRBD1. CDR1 is SEHNR, CDR2 FQNEAQ, per germline (reference sequence). V dropped 1 base and J dropped 3; count of bases not matched to a gene: 3. The length of the CDR3 is 14 residues.

The chain couples TRBV6-5 to TRBJ2-5; no clear D. The CDR3 contains 13 residues. Germline V gene lookup returns CDR1 MNHEY and CDR2 SVGAGI. With 0 bases removed from V and 5 bases from J, the gap between germline ends came to 7 bases. Here the CDR3 reads CASSYSETETQYF. The DNA for the CDR3 is TGTGCCAGCAGTTACTCAGAGACCGAGACCCAGTACTTC.

The chain employs TRBV11-3 and TRBJ2-5, with a tentative D call TRBD1 (6 bases). The germline V gene encodes CDR1 SGHNT and CDR2 YENEEA. This CDR3 is built from 14 residues. Trimming shortened V by 5 bases and J by 4 bases, and 14 bases separated the two germline ends. The CDR3 spells CASSRQAAGETQYF. Written as DNA, the CDR3 is TGTGCCAGCAGCCGACAGGCGGCCGGAGAGACCCAGTACTTC.

The chain couples TRBV10-3 to TRBJ2-5; 7 bases match TRBD2. Germline V gene sequence: CDR1 ENHRY, CDR2 SYGVKD. The ends lost 3 bases at V and 3 bases at J; junction bases unmatched: 13. This CDR3 has 17 residues. The CDR3 DNA reads TGTGCCATCAGTGATCCCCAGGGCCCTAGCGGAGAAGAGACCCAGTACTTC. Protein: CAISDPQGPSGEETQYF.

Comment on this clone: Germline is not matched at one junction end, which may reflect a read error. The chain employs TRBV7-7 and TRBJ2-7; 7 positions agree with TRBD1. CDR3 length: 16 amino acids. Germline V CDR1 and CDR2: SSHAT, FNYEAQ (reference sequence). The chain's CDR3 is CASSLEDRNPTYEQYF. As DNA, the CDR3 is TGTGCTAGCAGCTTAGAGGACAGGAACCCGACCTACGAGCAGTACTTC.

This clone was detected only once. The chain links TRBV6-6 to TRBJ2-7; no reliable D call. The V gene's germline CDR1 is MNHNY and CDR2 SVGAGI (reference sequence). The CDR3 extends over 13 amino acids. V lost 0 bases to trimming and J lost 5 bases, with 8 bases between them. CDR3 sequence (DNA): TGTGCCAGCAGTTACTCACATCCACACGAGCAGTACTTC. Its translation: CASSYSHPHEQYF.

On this clone: The sample holds other DNA sequences that translate to the same CDR3. V is TRBV25-1 and J is TRBJ2-2; tentatively, D is TRBD1 or TRBD2 (5 bases each). This CDR3 has 17 amino acids. Germline V gene data show CDR1 as MGHDK and CDR2 as SYGVNS. The V gene lost 6 bases and the J gene lost 6 bases, with 23 bases spanning the gap. The DNA for the CDR3 is TGTGCCAGCAGGGGGGTGGGGGTAAGGGCGAGAGCCGGGGAGCTGTTTTTT. Its translation is CASRGVGVRARAGELFF.

The chain employs TRBV2 and TRBJ2-5, with D unresolved. The CDR3 length is 13 residues. Germline V gives CDR1 SNHLY, CDR2 FYNNEI. V dropped 7 bases and J dropped 0 bases, with 9 bases sitting between them. The CDR3 DNA reads TGTGCCAGCAAACGAGAGTACCAAGAGACCCAGTACTTC. Its translation is CASKREYQETQYF.

CDR3 nucleotide sequence: TGTGCCAGCAGCCGCGTCCTGGCGGGGGCGGCGATTGGAAACACCATATATTTT. This encodes CASSRVLAGAAIGNTIYF. The J gene is TRBJ1-3, the V gene TRBV5-5, with TRBD1 as a possible D gene (6 bases). The V end was cut by 4 bases, the J end by 3 bases, with 23 bases between. The CDR3 has 18 amino acids. Germline V lookup: CDR1 SGHKS, CDR2 YYEKEE (reference sequence).

The chain has TRBV6-1 and TRBJ1-6; TRBD1 matches 10 bases. Germline CDR1 MNHNS, CDR2 SASEGT. V was pared by 4 bases and J by 3 bases, with 3 bases of the junction left unmatched. This CDR3 is built from 16 residues. The CDR3 DNA reads as TGTGCCAGCAGTGCGACAGGGGGCAGCTATAATTCACCCCTCCACTTT. Amino acids: CASSATGGSYNSPLHF.

V usage is TRBV7-2 and J usage is TRBJ2-7; 7 bases match TRBD1. Looked up from germline, CDR1 is SGHTA and CDR2 is FQGNSA. V gave up 1 base and J gave up 2 bases; unmatched junction bases: 5. This CDR3 spans 15 amino acids. CDR3 sequence reads: CASSLGQGQTYEQYF. Here the CDR3 DNA reads TGTGCCAGCAGCTTAGGGCAGGGACAGACCTACGAGCAGTACTTC.

The chain is built from TRBV4-2 and TRBJ2-5; possibly TRBD1 or TRBD2 for D (6 bases each). There are 14 residues in the CDR3. Germline CDR1 is LGHNA and CDR2 is YNFKEQ. The V gene lost 3 bases and the J gene lost 6 bases, with 14 bases spanning the gap. The CDR3 reads CASSQSEGGKTQYF. The CDR3, as DNA: TGTGCCAGCAGCCAGTCCGAGGGGGGAAAGACCCAGTACTTC.

The chain combines TRBV7-2 with TRBJ2-7; either TRBD1 or TRBD2 may fit D (5 bases each). The CDR3 length is 17 residues. Germline lookup yields CDR1 SGHTA and CDR2 FQGNSA. V was clipped by 1 base and J by 1 base, with 17 bases between them. In nucleotides, the CDR3 is TGTGCCAGCAGCTTAGTACCGGCAGGGAGCTTTTCCTACGAGCAGTACTTC. Translated, it gives CASSLVPAGSFSYEQYF.

This chain joins TRBV5-6 and TRBJ2-6, with 10 positions matching TRBD2. The germline V gene encodes CDR1 SGHDT and CDR2 YYEEEE. After removal of 0 bases from V and 4 bases from J, the junction contained 4 bases not matched to a gene. The CDR3 contains 17 residues. The CDR3 spells CASSLASGGSGANVLTF. The CDR3 DNA reads TGTGCCAGCAGCTTGGCTAGCGGGGGCTCCGGGGCCAACGTCCTGACTTTC.

The CDR3 sequence is CASRQARGQGLGDTQYF. In DNA form, the CDR3 reads TGTGCCAGCCGGCAAGCACGGGGACAGGGGTTGGGAGATACGCAGTATTTT. The chain carries TRBV7-9 and TRBJ2-3; TRBD1 matches 10 bases. The CDR3 runs 17 residues. With V trimmed by 8 bases and J by 5 bases, 16 bases remained unmatched. Germline V gene lookup returns CDR1 SEHNR and CDR2 FQNEAQ (reference sequence).

This clone was detected a few times. Other nucleotide sequences in the sample specify the same CDR3. The chain links TRBV27 to TRBJ2-3, with D tentatively TRBD1 (5 bases). The CDR3 consists of 14 residues. Germline assignment: CDR1 MNHEY and CDR2 SMNVEV (reference sequence). V shed 4 bases and J shed 0 bases, with 8 bases lying between them. As DNA, the CDR3 is TGTGCCAGCAGTTCAGGGTTGAGCACAGATACGCAGTATTTT. Translated: CASSSGLSTDTQYF.

The chain recombines TRBV4-3 with TRBJ2-5; a weak D match, TRBD2 (6 bases). Trimming removed 4 bases from V and 5 bases from J, with 17 bases in between. The CDR3 length is 15 residues. From germline, CDR1 is LGHNA and CDR2 YSLEER. This CDR3 is CASSRATGAGETQYF. CDR3 nucleotides: TGCGCCAGCAGCCGCGCGACGGGAGCCGGGGAGACCCAGTACTTC.

This rearrangement joins TRBV25-1 to TRBJ2-7; D possibly corresponds to TRBD1 (5 bases). V was clipped by 1 base and J by 1 base, with 8 bases between them. The CDR3 has 14 residues. Looked up from germline, CDR1 is MGHDK and CDR2 is SYGVNS. The CDR3 DNA is TGTGCCAGCAGTGAATGGGGCAGTTCCTACGAGCAGTACTTC. Its protein is CASSEWGSSYEQYF.

The CDR3 reads CASSPRGANYGYTF. CDR3 DNA: TGTGCCAGCAGTCCACGGGGGGCTAACTATGGCTACACCTTC. The V call is TRBV2, the J call TRBJ1-2; D might be TRBD1 (5 bases). Germline CDR1 reads SNHLY; CDR2 reads FYNNEI. This CDR3 has 14 amino acids. Trimming shortened V by 5 bases and J by 0 bases, and 10 bases separated the two germline ends.

The gene calls are TRBV30 and TRBJ2-7; 7 nucleotides line up with TRBD1. The junction had 5 bases not matched to a gene; V was cut back by 2 bases and J by 4 bases. Germline values: CDR1 GTSNPN, CDR2 SVGIG (reference sequence). The CDR3 covers 13 residues. The CDR3 spells CAWSHGTVYEQYF. DNA of the CDR3: TGTGCCTGGAGTCACGGGACAGTTTACGAGCAGTACTTC. The full variable domain, with the rest looked up from reference TRBV30 and TRBJ2-7, is SQTIHQWPATLVQPVGSPLSLECTVEGTSNPNLYWYRQAAGRGLQLLFYSVGIGQISSEVPQNLSASRPQDRQFILSSKKLLLSDSGFYLCAWSHGTVYEQYFGPGTRLTVT.